Sequencing of this T cell receptor beta chain was carried out in a study of cytomegalovirus exposure and HLA in healthy donors. V lost 2 bases, J lost 9 bases, and 5 bases stayed unmatched. The germline V gene has CDR1 MDHEN and CDR2 SYDVKM. This CDR3 has 15 amino acids. Only a few counts were recorded for this clone. What it recognizes is unknown. 13 Jbeta primers and 60 Vbeta primers were used for the PCR. Sequenced by immunoSEQ multiplex PCR; TCRdb stores in-frame clones only, minus some. The sample lists 120,000 or so clones; approximately 80% were seen once. General study findings and limits: V- and J-gene trimming in TCR beta was tied to a missense DCLRE1C variant by an analysis performed later. Being productive about 87% or about 30% of the time was typical of most TCR beta V segments in an earlier analysis. The study reported that TCR beta sequences accurately predicted HLA-A and HLA-B alleles in most subjects. Donors belonging to an Asian-associated ancestry cluster reportedly showed fewer N-insertions in productive TCRs than the roughly 670-donor mean, according to what a later analysis found.

This TCR derives from a man younger than 40 in good health and CMV-seronegative. The sequenced material came from PBMCs. The chain uses TRBV28 and TRBJ1-6, with 9 positions matching TRBD1. CDR3 DNA: TGTGCCAGCAGTTTAGAAGGGACAGGGTTTTCACCCCTCCACTTT. Translation gives CASSLEGTGFSPLHF.